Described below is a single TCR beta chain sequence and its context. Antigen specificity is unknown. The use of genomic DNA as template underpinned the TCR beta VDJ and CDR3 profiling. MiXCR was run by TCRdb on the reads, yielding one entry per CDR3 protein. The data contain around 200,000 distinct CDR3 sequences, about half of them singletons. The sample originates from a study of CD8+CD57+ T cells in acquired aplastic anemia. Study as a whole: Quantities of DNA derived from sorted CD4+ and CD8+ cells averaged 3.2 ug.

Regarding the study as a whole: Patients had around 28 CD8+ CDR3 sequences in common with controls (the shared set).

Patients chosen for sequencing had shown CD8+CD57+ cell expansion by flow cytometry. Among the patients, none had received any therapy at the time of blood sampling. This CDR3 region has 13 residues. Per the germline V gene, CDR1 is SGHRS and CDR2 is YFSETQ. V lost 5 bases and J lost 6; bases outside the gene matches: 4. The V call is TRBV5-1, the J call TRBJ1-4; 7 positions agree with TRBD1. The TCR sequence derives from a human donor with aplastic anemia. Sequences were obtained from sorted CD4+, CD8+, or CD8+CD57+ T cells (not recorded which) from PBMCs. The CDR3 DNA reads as TGCGCCAGCAGTTTCCAGGGGGATGAAAAACTGTTTTTT. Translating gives CASSFQGDEKLFF.